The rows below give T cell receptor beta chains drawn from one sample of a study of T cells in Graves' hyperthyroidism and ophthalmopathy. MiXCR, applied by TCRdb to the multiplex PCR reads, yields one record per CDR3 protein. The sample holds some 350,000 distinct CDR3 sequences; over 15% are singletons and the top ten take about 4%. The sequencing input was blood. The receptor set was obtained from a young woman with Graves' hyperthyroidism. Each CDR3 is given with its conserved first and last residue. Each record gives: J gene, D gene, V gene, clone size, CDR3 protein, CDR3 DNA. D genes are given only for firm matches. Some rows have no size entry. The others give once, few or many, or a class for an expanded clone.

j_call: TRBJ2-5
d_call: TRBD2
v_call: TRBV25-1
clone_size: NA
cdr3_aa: CASSGAGLAGGRETQYF
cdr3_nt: TGTGCCAGCAGTGGAGCAGGCCTAGCGGGGGGCCGAGAGACCCAGTACTTC

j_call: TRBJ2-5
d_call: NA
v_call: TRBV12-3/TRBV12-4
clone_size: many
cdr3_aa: CASSLDSQETQYF
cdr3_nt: TGTGCCAGCAGTTTAGACAGTCAAGAGACCCAGTACTTC

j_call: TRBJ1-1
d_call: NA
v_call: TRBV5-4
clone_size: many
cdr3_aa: CASSLDVQNTEAFF
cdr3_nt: TGTGCCAGCAGCTTAGACGTACAAAACACTGAAGCTTTCTTT

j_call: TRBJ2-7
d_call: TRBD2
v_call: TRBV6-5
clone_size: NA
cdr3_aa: CASSYSPSGDEQYF
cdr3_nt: TGTGCCAGCAGTTACTCTCCTAGCGGGGACGAGCAGTACTTC

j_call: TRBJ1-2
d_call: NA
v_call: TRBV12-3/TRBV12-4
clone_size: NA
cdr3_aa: CASSFRHNYGYTF
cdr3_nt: TGTGCCAGCAGTTTTCGGCACAACTATGGCTACACCTTC

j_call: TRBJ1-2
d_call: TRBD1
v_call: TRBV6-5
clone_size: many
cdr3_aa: CASKEDRDYGYTF
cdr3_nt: TGTGCCAGCAAGGAGGACAGGGACTATGGCTACACCTTC

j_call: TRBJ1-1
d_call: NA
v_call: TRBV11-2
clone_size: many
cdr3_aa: CASRPDRTHTEAFF
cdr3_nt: TGTGCCAGCAGACCCGACAGGACACACACTGAAGCTTTCTTT

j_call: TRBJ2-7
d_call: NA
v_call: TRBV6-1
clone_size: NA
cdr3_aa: CASVHLYDQYF
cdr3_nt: TGTGCCAGCGTACACCTCTACGATCAGTACTTC

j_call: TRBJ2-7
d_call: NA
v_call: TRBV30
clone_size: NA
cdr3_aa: CAWSVGQRGLYEQYF
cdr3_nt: TGTGCCTGGAGTGTCGGCCAAAGGGGGTTATACGAGCAGTACTTC

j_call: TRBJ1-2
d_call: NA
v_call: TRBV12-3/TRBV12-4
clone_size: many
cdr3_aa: CASSYVGDYGYTF
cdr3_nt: TGTGCCAGCAGTTACGTCGGGGACTATGGCTACACCTTC

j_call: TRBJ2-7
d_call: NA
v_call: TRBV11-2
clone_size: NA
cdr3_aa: CASSPTGLSREQYF
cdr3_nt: TGTGCCAGCAGCCCGACAGGACTCTCCAGGGAGCAGTACTTC

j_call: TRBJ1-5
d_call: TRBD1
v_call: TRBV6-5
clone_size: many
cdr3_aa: CASSYVRDSPQHF
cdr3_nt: TGTGCCAGCAGCTACGTCCGGGACAGCCCCCAGCATTTT

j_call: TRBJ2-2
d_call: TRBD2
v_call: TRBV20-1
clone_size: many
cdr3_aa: CSARETGGPGELFF
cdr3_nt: TGCAGTGCTAGAGAAACGGGGGGGCCCGGGGAGCTGTTTTTT

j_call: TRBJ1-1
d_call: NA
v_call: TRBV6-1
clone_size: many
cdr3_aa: CASSTQGSGGNTEAFF
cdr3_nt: TGTGCCAGCAGTACCCAGGGAAGTGGGGGGAACACTGAAGCTTTCTTT

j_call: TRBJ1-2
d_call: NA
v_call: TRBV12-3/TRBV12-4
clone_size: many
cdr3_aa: CASSLVRRTASGGYTF
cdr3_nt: TGTGCCAGCAGTTTAGTTCGGAGGACAGCCTCTGGTGGCTACACCTTC

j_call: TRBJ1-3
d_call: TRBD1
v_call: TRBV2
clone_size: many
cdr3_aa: CASSRGQGRSGNTIYF
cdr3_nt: TGTGCCAGCAGCCGGGGACAGGGCCGCTCTGGAAACACCATATATTTT

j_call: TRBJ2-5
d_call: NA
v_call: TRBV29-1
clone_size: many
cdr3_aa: CSVRAQETQYF
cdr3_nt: TGCAGCGTTAGGGCCCAAGAGACCCAGTACTTC

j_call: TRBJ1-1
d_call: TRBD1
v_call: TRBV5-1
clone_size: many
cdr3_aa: CASSGDRDRGRRNTEAFF
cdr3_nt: TGCGCCAGCAGCGGGGACCGGGACAGGGGGCGCCGGAACACTGAAGCTTTCTTT

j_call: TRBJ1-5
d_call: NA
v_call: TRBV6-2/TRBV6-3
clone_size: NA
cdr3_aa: CASSYQGPQHF
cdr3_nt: TGTGCCAGCAGTTACCAGGGGCCCCAGCATTTT

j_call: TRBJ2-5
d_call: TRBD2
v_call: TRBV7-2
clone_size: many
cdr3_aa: CASSSELAGGTFSQETQYF
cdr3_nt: TGTGCCAGCAGCTCCGAACTAGCGGGGGGGACGTTCAGCCAAGAGACCCAGTACTTC

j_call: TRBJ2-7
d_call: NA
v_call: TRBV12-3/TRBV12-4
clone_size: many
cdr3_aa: CASTRLEGAEQYF
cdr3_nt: TGTGCCAGCACCCGTCTTGAGGGAGCCGAGCAGTACTTC

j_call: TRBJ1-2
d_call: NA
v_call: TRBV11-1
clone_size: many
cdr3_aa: CASSRTGEYGYTF
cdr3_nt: TGTGCCAGCAGCCGGACGGGGGAGTATGGCTACACCTTC

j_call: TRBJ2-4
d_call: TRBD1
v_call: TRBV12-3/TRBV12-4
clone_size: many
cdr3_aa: CASSHGTGRVKNIQYF
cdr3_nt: TGTGCCAGCAGTCACGGGACAGGGAGGGTCAAAAACATTCAGTACTTC

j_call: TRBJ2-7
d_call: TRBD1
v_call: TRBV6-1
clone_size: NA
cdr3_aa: CASRPNRGSYEQYF
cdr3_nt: TGTGCCAGCAGACCCAACAGGGGGTCTTACGAGCAGTACTTC

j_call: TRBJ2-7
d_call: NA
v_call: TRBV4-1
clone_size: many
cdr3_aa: CASRRNLPRCRIEQYF
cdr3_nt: TGCGCCAGCAGGCGAAATTTACCAAGATGTCGGATCGAGCAGTACTTC

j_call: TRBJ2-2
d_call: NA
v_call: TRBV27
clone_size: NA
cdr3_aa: CASSCAGTSNTGELFF
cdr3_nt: TGTGCCAGCAGTTGCGCCGGGACTTCGAACACCGGGGAGCTGTTTTTT

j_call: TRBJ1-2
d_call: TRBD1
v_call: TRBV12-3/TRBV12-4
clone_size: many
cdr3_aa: CASSRQGLIYGYTF
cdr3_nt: TGTGCCAGCAGCCGACAGGGACTAATATATGGCTACACCTTC

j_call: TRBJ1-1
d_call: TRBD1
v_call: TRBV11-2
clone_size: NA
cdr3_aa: CASSSTGGYTEACF
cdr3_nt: TGTGCCAGCTCTTCGACAGGGGGTTACACTGAAGCTTGCTTT